These T cell receptor beta chains were read from a single sample in a study of T cells in Graves' hyperthyroidism and ophthalmopathy. In TCRdb, the multiplex PCR reads were re-called with MiXCR into one record per CDR3 protein. The sample records over 350,000 distinct CDR3 sequences, under 15% being singletons. Sequenced input: blood. These receptors were obtained from a man aged 18 to 29 with Graves' ophthalmopathy. The CDR3 runs from the conserved cysteine through the conserved F or W. A D gene is named only where the DNA matches it firmly. Rows give clone size only sometimes, using once, few, many, or a class for an expanded clone.

v_gene	abundance	d_gene	len	j_gene	CDR3nt	CDR3aa
TRBV11-3	-	TRBD2	17	TRBJ2-3	TGTGCCAGCAGTCCTATAGCGGGGGCGACTAGCACAGATACGCAGTATTTT	CASSPIAGATSTDTQYF
TRBV18	few	-	15	TRBJ2-6	TGTGCCAGCTCACCACAGGGGTCTGGGGCCAACGTCCTGACTTTC	CASSPQGSGANVLTF
TRBV15	-	-	15	TRBJ2-5	TGTGCCACCACACCGGGCGTTAGGGTGGGGGAGACCCAGTACTTC	CATTPGVRVGETQYF
TRBV11-3	many	-	12	TRBJ2-1	TGTGCCATATCTAGCGACGACAATGGGCAGTTCTTC	CAISSDDNGQFF
TRBV12-3/TRBV12-4	many	TRBD2	16	TRBJ2-4	TGTGCCAGCAGTGCCTCCCCAAGCGGGGGAGAGGCCATTCAGTACTTC	CASSASPSGGEAIQYF
TRBV27	many	TRBD1	15	TRBJ1-1	TGTGCCAGCAGTTTACAGGCAGGGGGGTGGACTGAAGCTTTCTTT	CASSLQAGGWTEAFF
TRBV7-9	many	-	13	TRBJ2-1	TGTGCCAGCAGCTTAGGTTTTTCGGCTGAGCAGTTCTTC	CASSLGFSAEQFF
TRBV5-6	many	-	13	TRBJ2-5	TGTGCCAGCAGCTTGATTCTGGTGGAGACCCAGTACTTC	CASSLILVETQYF
TRBV5-4	-	-	16	TRBJ2-5	TGTGCCAGCAGCCGTGGGGGGGGACAGCCCCAAGAGACCCAGTACTTC	CASSRGGGQPQETQYF
TRBV4-1	many	-	13	TRBJ2-7	TGCGCCAGCAGCCAAGTACAGGGTGACGAGCAGTACTTC	CASSQVQGDEQYF
TRBV7-9	many	-	14	TRBJ2-1	TGTGCCAGCAGCCCCGCCGAGACAGCGGGTGAGCAGTTCTTC	CASSPAETAGEQFF
TRBV28	few	-	16	TRBJ2-2	TGTGCCAGCAGTTTAACCGGGGGATCGAGCGCCGGGGAGCTGTTTTTT	CASSLTGGSSAGELFF
TRBV24-1	many	-	16	TRBJ1-5	TGTGCCACCAGCCCCCGGGGAGGGGAGAGCAATCAGCCCCAGCATTTT	CATSPRGGESNQPQHF
TRBV3-1	many	-	12	TRBJ1-1	TGTGCCAGCAGCCAAGAACCAGGTGAAGCTTTCTTT	CASSQEPGEAFF
TRBV7-7	-	-	13	TRBJ1-1	TGTGCTAGCAGCTTAGGCAAGAACACTGAAGCTTTCTTT	CASSLGKNTEAFF
TRBV10-3	many	TRBD2	14	TRBJ2-5	TGTGCCATCAGTGGACTAGCGGGGGGAGAGACCCAGTACTTC	CAISGLAGGETQYF
TRBV6-5	many	-	14	TRBJ1-5	TGTGCCAGCAGTTACTGGCAGGGAGGCCAGCCCCAGCATTTT	CASSYWQGGQPQHF
TRBV11-2	many	-	13	TRBJ2-7	TGTGCCAGCAGCTTCCACAGCGGTTACGAGCAGTACTTC	CASSFHSGYEQYF
TRBV7-9	-	-	18	TRBJ1-4	TGTGCCAGCAGCCGAAAAGGGTCAGGGGTTGCAACTAATGAAAAACTGTTTTTT	CASSRKGSGVATNEKLFF
TRBV11-3	few	-	17	TRBJ2-1	TGTGCCAGCAGCTCCCCCTCGGGGGAGGAAACCTACAATGAGCAGTTCTTC	CASSSPSGEETYNEQFF
TRBV7-4	many	TRBD2	17	TRBJ2-1	TGTGCCAGCAGCTCACTACCCCGACTAGCGGGGGCAAATGAGCAGTTCTTC	CASSSLPRLAGANEQFF
TRBV10-3	few	-	14	TRBJ1-3	TGTGCCATCGTGAGGGACCCGACTGGAAACACCATATATTTT	CAIVRDPTGNTIYF
TRBV9	-	-	15	TRBJ2-5	TGTGCCAGCAGCGTAGAGAGTAAGAGGGGAGAGACCCAGTACTTC	CASSVESKRGETQYF
TRBV18	many	-	14	TRBJ2-7	TGTGCCAGCTCACTTAAGACGGTTACCTACGAGCAGTACTTC	CASSLKTVTYEQYF
TRBV7-3	-	-	14	TRBJ1-1	TGTGCCAGCAGCGCCGGGGCAGCGAACACTGAAGCTTTCTTT	CASSAGAANTEAFF
TRBV20-1	-	-	13	TRBJ1-6	TGCAGTGTCGGTGGGTTTTTGAATTCACCCCTCCACTTT	CSVGGFLNSPLHF
TRBV4-1	many	TRBD2	13	TRBJ2-4	TGCGCCAGCTCGGGACTACAAGCGTACATTCAGTACTTC	CASSGLQAYIQYF
TRBV6-1	few	-	15	TRBJ1-3	TGTGCCAGCAATCGGAGGGCTGCTGGTGGAAACACCATATATTTT	CASNRRAAGGNTIYF
TRBV16	many	-	13	TRBJ1-2	TGTGCCAGCAGTCGTAAGAGGGCGAGGGGCTACACCTTC	CASSRKRARGYTF
TRBV29-1	many	-	14	TRBJ2-3	TGCAGCGTTGACTGGCGGCAGAACACAGATACGCAGTATTTT	CSVDWRQNTDTQYF
TRBV7-8	many	-	15	TRBJ2-3	TGTGCCAGCAGCACCCCCTGGGGGGAAACAGATACGCAGTATTTT	CASSTPWGETDTQYF
TRBV27	many	TRBD1	16	TRBJ1-1	TGTGCCAGCAGTTTTCGACAGGGGGCTTGGAACACTGAAGCTTTCTTT	CASSFRQGAWNTEAFF
TRBV7-9	many	TRBD1	16	TRBJ2-1	TGTGCCAGCACCCCTAAAGACAGGGAAAAGGTTCATGAGCAGTTCTTC	CASTPKDREKVHEQFF
TRBV7-9	few	TRBD1	14	TRBJ1-4	TGTGCCAGCAGCCCGGGACAGATAAATGAAAAACTGTTTTTT	CASSPGQINEKLFF
TRBV3-1	-	TRBD2	15	TRBJ2-3	TGTGCCAGCAGCCAAGGACTAGCGGGGGGCGATACGCAGTATTTT	CASSQGLAGGDTQYF
TRBV20-1	many	TRBD2	14	TRBJ2-7	TGCAGTGTCCCGGGACTAGCGGATTCCTACGAGCAGTACTTC	CSVPGLADSYEQYF
TRBV3-1	-	TRBD2	19	TRBJ2-5	TGTGCCAGCAGCCAAGATCGGTATCTAGCGGGAGGGTCCCAAGAGACCCAGTACTTC	CASSQDRYLAGGSQETQYF
TRBV2	many	-	13	TRBJ1-1	TGTGCCAGCAGGAGAGGAATCTCCGTTGAAGCTTTCTTT	CASRRGISVEAFF
TRBV5-6	many	-	20	TRBJ2-3	TGTGCCAGCAAGCCCCTAATTCTGTTGGGCGGGTACTCTAGCACAGATACGCAGTATTTT	CASKPLILLGGYSSTDTQYF
TRBV6-1	many	TRBD2	14	TRBJ2-7	TGTGCCAGCAGTGGACGGGACTACCTCTACGAGCAGTACTTC	CASSGRDYLYEQYF
TRBV18	few	-	12	TRBJ2-1	TGTGCCAGCTCACCCACTCTCAATGAGCAGTTCTTC	CASSPTLNEQFF
TRBV19	few	TRBD1	14	TRBJ2-1	TGTGCCAGTGGGGACAGGGGGTCGAACGCTGAGCAGTTCTTC	CASGDRGSNAEQFF
TRBV10-2	-	-	14	TRBJ1-2	TGCGCCAGCAGTCCGGACCTAACTAACTATGGCTACACCTTC	CASSPDLTNYGYTF
TRBV5-1	-	-	12	TRBJ2-5	TGCGCCAGCGGGGGGCAGGGACAAACCCAGTACTTC	CASGGQGQTQYF
TRBV6-1	many	TRBD1	14	TRBJ2-7	TGTGCCAGCAGTCTACAGGGGGGCCCGAGGGAGCAGTACTTC	CASSLQGGPREQYF
TRBV6-1	many	-	13	TRBJ2-7	TGTGCCAGCAGTTACGGGGGATCCTACGAGCAGTACTTC	CASSYGGSYEQYF
TRBV24-1	many	TRBD1	15	TRBJ2-2	TGTGCCACCAGTGAACCCTCGACAGGGACCGGGGAGCTGTTTTTT	CATSEPSTGTGELFF
TRBV5-1	few	TRBD1	14	TRBJ1-1	TGCGCCAGCAGCTGGGACAGGGAAGACACTGAAGCTTTCTTT	CASSWDREDTEAFF
TRBV6-1	-	TRBD1	13	TRBJ1-2	TGTGCCAGCAGTAAGACAGGGACCTATGGCTACACCTTC	CASSKTGTYGYTF
TRBV6-1	many	TRBD2	18	TRBJ2-1	TGTGCCAGCAGTCGAGACGAATTAGCGGGGGACTCGGGCAATGAGCAGTTCTTC	CASSRDELAGDSGNEQFF
TRBV6-1	many	TRBD1	14	TRBJ1-1	TGTGCCAGCAGTTCAGGGGGCCATCCCACTGAAGCTTTCTTT	CASSSGGHPTEAFF
TRBV6-6	many	TRBD2	16	TRBJ2-7	TGTGCCAGCAGTTACTCTCGGCTAGCGGGGGACTACGAGCAGTACTTC	CASSYSRLAGDYEQYF